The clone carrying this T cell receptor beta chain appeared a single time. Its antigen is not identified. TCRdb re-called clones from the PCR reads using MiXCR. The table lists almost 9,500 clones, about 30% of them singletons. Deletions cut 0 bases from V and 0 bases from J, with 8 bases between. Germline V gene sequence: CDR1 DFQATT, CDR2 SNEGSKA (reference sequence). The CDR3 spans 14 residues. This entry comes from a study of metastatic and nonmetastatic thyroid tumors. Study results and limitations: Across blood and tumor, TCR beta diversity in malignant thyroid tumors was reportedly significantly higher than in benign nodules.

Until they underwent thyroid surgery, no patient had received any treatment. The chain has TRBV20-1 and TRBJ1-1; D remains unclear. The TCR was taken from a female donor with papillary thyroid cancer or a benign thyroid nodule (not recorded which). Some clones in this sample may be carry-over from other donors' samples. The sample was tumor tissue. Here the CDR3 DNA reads TGCAGTGCTAGAGATCAAGGAGTGAACACTGAAGCTTTCTTT. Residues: CSARDQGVNTEAFF.